This TCR beta chain was identified during a study of T cell responses to AZD1222 COVID-19 vaccine. For this clone: Its matching antigen is unknown.

Study-wide points: Baseline seropositivity occurred in only a handful of AZD1222 recipients. Females made up more of the donors, who were largely white British, and clonal diversity may have come out too low. Spike-wide coverage was observed for vaccine-associated CD4 TCRs, with dominant responses at 160-218 and 743-854. Unmutated variant regions are reportedly the target of nearly half of TCRs that are spike-specific.

This table comes from immunoSEQ multiplex PCR, and its TCRdb copy is limited to in-frame clones, with some not included. Here the sample spans 150,000 to 200,000 clones, approximately 90% being singletons. The CDR3 has 15 residues. Between the trimmed V and J ends, which lost 4 bases and 1 base, there was a span of 10 bases. Germline loops: CDR1 LGHDT, CDR2 YNNKEL (reference sequence). The receptor was isolated from an adult who received the MenACWY meningococcal vaccine as a control. The sample here was peripheral blood, taken 28 days after the second dose of the MenACWY control vaccine. The V call is TRBV3-1 (or the pseudogene TRBV3-2), the J call TRBJ2-2; D is possibly TRBD2 (5 bases). The CDR3 nucleotides are TGTGCCAGCAGCCGCCCGGGATTGAACACCGGGGAGCTGTTTTTT. This gives the protein CASSRPGLNTGELFF.